The rows below give T cell receptor beta chains drawn from one sample of a study of monozygotic twins with cystic fibrosis. Profiled with immunoSEQ multiplex PCR; TCRdb holds only in-frame clones, not every one. The data contain over 15,000 clones, approximately 96% of them singletons. Sample: blood. These receptors were taken from a woman in her 30s with cystic fibrosis. CDR3s include the opening cysteine and the closing phenylalanine or tryptophan. Each record gives: clone size, V gene, D gene, J gene, CDR3 protein, CDR3 DNA. D genes are given only for firm matches. A clone size is listed for some rows: how often the clone was seen (once, few, many), or a class if it is expanded.

-,TRBV4-1,TRBD2,TRBJ2-5,CASSQEKVSGETQYF,TGCGCCAGCAGCCAAGAAAAGGTTAGCGGGGAGACCCAGTACTTC
-,TRBV28,-,TRBJ1-2,CASSSNPGHDYTF,TGTGCCAGCAGTTCAAATCCAGGGCACGACTACACCTTC
-,TRBV6-1,-,TRBJ1-6,CASKEGVYSPLHF,TGTGCCAGCAAAGAGGGGGTCTACTCACCCCTCCACTTT
-,TRBV4-3,TRBD2,TRBJ2-5,CASSQGWGSGGSSEETQYF,TGCGCCAGCAGCCAAGGGTGGGGTAGCGGGGGGTCCTCCGAAGAGACCCAGTACTTC
-,TRBV18,-,TRBJ2-5,CASSPAGTPQETQYF,TGTGCCAGCTCACCAGCCGGGACACCTCAAGAGACCCAGTACTTC
-,TRBV4-1,-,TRBJ2-7,CASSPRERSYEQYF,TGCGCCAGCAGCCCACGGGAGCGCTCCTACGAGCAGTACTTC
-,TRBV2,-,TRBJ2-4,CASSESGWVAKNIQYF,TGTGCCAGCAGTGAAAGCGGATGGGTGGCCAAAAACATTCAGTACTTC
-,TRBV5-6,TRBD1,TRBJ2-1,CASSLRTGNNEQFF,TGTGCCAGCAGCTTAAGGACAGGGAACAATGAGCAGTTCTTC
-,TRBV7-8,-,TRBJ1-2,CASSLVGGYGYTF,TGTGCCAGCAGCTTAGTAGGGGGGTATGGCTACACCTTC
few,TRBV5-4,-,TRBJ1-1,CASSLGAKAEAFF,TGTGCCAGCAGCTTGGGGGCGAAGGCTGAAGCTTTCTTT
-,TRBV13,-,TRBJ1-1,CASSFLVLETTREAFF,TGTGCCAGCAGCTTCCTGGTCCTCGAAACAACCCGTGAAGCTTTCTTT
once,TRBV14,TRBD2,TRBJ2-5,CASSQRGGALGETQYF,TGTGCCAGCAGCCAACGCGGGGGGGCCCTCGGGGAGACCCAGTACTTC
-,TRBV11-3,TRBD1,TRBJ2-7,CASSADRGGEQYF,TGTGCCAGCAGCGCTGACAGGGGAGGCGAGCAGTACTTC
-,TRBV5-1,-,TRBJ1-5,CASSLEAVPYSNQPQHF,TGCGCCAGCAGCTTGGAGGCAGTTCCTTATAGCAATCAGCCCCAGCATTTT
-,TRBV9,-,TRBJ2-7,CASSVGPQRRRDRTYEQYF,TGTGCCAGCAGCGTAGGTCCGCAGAGAAGAAGAGATCGAACCTACGAGCAGTACTTC
-,TRBV5-1,-,TRBJ1-2,CASSPAGSFGYTF,TGCGCCAGCAGCCCGGCAGGGAGTTTTGGCTACACCTTC
once,TRBV6-1,-,TRBJ2-7,CASNKGTLAYEQYF,TGTGCCAGCAACAAGGGGACCCTAGCGTACGAGCAGTACTTC
-,TRBV5-1,TRBD2,TRBJ2-5,CASSFSGQETQYF,TGCGCCAGCAGCTTTAGCGGGCAAGAGACCCAGTACTTC
-,TRBV5-1,TRBD1,TRBJ1-5,CASSPGPQGAGQPQHF,TGCGCCAGCAGCCCTGGGCCCCAGGGGGCCGGGCAGCCCCAGCATTTT
-,TRBV13,-,TRBJ2-5,CASSLRIPYQETQYF,TGTGCCAGCAGCCTTCGTATACCGTACCAAGAGACCCAGTACTTC
-,TRBV5-1,-,TRBJ2-1,CASSLSSYNEQFF,TGCGCCAGCAGCTTGAGCTCCTACAATGAGCAGTTCTTC
-,TRBV9,-,TRBJ2-3,CASSSQTGRTDTQYF,TGTGCCAGCAGCTCCCAGACAGGGAGGACAGATACGCAGTATTTT
-,TRBV2,TRBD2,TRBJ2-5,CASSEFGTSGLETQYF,TGTGCCAGCAGTGAATTTGGGACTAGCGGGTTAGAGACCCAGTACTTC
-,TRBV28,TRBD1,TRBJ2-7,CASRGRDRGSSYEQYF,TGTGCCAGCAGGGGCCGGGACAGGGGATCGTCCTACGAGCAGTACTTC
-,TRBV10-2,TRBD1,TRBJ2-7,CASRWDRGVESYEQYF,TGCGCCAGCAGATGGGACAGGGGGGTAGAATCCTACGAGCAGTACTTC
-,TRBV29-1,-,TRBJ2-1,CSVDVSSNEQFF,TGCAGCGTTGATGTAAGTTCGAATGAGCAGTTCTTC
-,TRBV19,-,TRBJ1-1,CASSIDLSGPTEAFF,TGTGCCAGTAGTATAGATTTGTCCGGTCCGACTGAAGCTTTCTTT
-,TRBV19,-,TRBJ2-5,CASSIGNRFQETQYF,TGTGCCAGTAGTATTGGAAACAGGTTCCAAGAGACCCAGTACTTC
-,TRBV29-1,-,TRBJ1-3,CSVSGRFSGNTIYF,TGCAGCGTGTCGGGACGGTTCTCTGGAAACACCATATATTTT
-,TRBV5-1,-,TRBJ2-1,CASSLGQSNNYNEQFF,TGCGCCAGCAGCTTGGGACAGTCTAATAACTACAATGAGCAGTTCTTC
-,TRBV2,-,TRBJ1-6,CASSEDSGANSPLHF,TGTGCCAGCAGTGAGGACAGTGGGGCTAATTCACCCCTCCACTTT